The TCR beta chain under discussion was sequenced for a study of cytomegalovirus exposure and HLA in healthy donors. Study summary: In an earlier analysis, approximately 120 million unique TCR beta sequences were found from about 179 million T cells.

Regarding the study as a whole: Later on, analysis showed that most CMV-associated TCR beta chains appeared to be HLA-restricted.

In the case of this clone: The antigen remains unidentified.

Use of 60 Vbeta and 13 Jbeta primers characterized the PCR. Libraries were prepared by immunoSEQ multiplex PCR; TCRdb keeps only in-frame clonotypes and omits some of them. The sample lists over 150,000 clones, 75% occurring once. The TCR was taken from a male donor in good health and CMV-seronegative. Sequenced input: PBMCs.

The CDR3 sequence is CASSLMQGVPEAFF. The CDR3 DNA reads TGCGCCAGCAGCTTGATGCAGGGGGTTCCTGAAGCTTTCTTT. The chain joins TRBV5-1 to TRBJ1-1, with 7 bases aligning to TRBD1. This CDR3 has 14 amino acids. The germline V gene has CDR1 SGHRS and CDR2 YFSETQ. J lost 6 bases, V lost 1 base, and 6 bases had no gene match.